A single sample gave rise to the 26 T cell receptor beta chains below, sequenced in a study of blood T cell repertoires in COVID-19. TCRdb keeps only in-frame clones here, not all; method: immunoSEQ multiplex PCR. The sample includes 120,000 to 150,000 clones, around 81% of them seen just once. Sequences were obtained from peripheral blood. These receptors were collected from a woman between 50 and 59 years old with acute or convalescent COVID-19.

This chain connects TRBV4-3 to TRBJ2-3; TRBD1 is a possible D gene (7 bases). Germline loops: CDR1 LGHNA, CDR2 YSLEER. The CDR3 is 15 amino acids. V was cut by 3 bases and J by 7 bases, with 17 bases left in between. CDR3 sequence (DNA): TGCGCCAGCAGCCAGGACTTGACAGGGAGGAATACGCAGTATTTT. It encodes CASSQDLTGRNTQYF.

This rearrangement joins TRBV19 to TRBJ2-2; a weak D match, TRBD1 (5 bases). Germline lookup yields CDR1 LNHDA and CDR2 SQIVND (reference sequence). There are 15 residues in the CDR3. V lost 8 bases to trimming and J lost 3 bases, with 16 bases between them. The CDR3 reads CASVKLPGYTGELFF. The CDR3 coding sequence is TGTGCCAGTGTCAAACTACCAGGGTACACCGGGGAGCTGTTTTTT.

This sequence joins TRBV18 and TRBJ1-5, with TRBD1 matching over 8 bases. Germline V CDR1 and CDR2: KGHSH, LQKENI. The length of the CDR3 is 16 residues. The V segment lost 2 bases and the J segment 1 base; nucleotides outside the gene matches: 4. The CDR3 DNA follows: TGTGCCAGCTCACCAAACGGACAGGGCAGCAATCAGCCCCAGCATTTT. This gives the protein CASSPNGQGSNQPQHF.

The CDR3 spells CASSIPGDAYGYTF. The CDR3 DNA follows: TGCGCCAGCTCCATCCCGGGGGACGCTTATGGCTACACCTTC. The genes are TRBV5-1 and TRBJ1-2, with D perhaps matching TRBD1 (5 bases). The germline V gene encodes CDR1 SGHRS and CDR2 YFSETQ. The CDR3 sequence is 14 residues long. The V end lost 7 bases, the J end lost 5 bases, and 18 bases lay between the germline ends.

This chain uses TRBV5-4 with TRBJ2-2; unclear D gene. Germline loops: CDR1 SGHNT, CDR2 YYREEE (reference sequence). V lost 2 bases, J lost 6 bases, and 8 bases lay in between. There are 13 residues in the CDR3. CDR3 region: CASSFGPAGELFF. The CDR3 region has the DNA TGTGCCAGCAGCTTTGGCCCCGCCGGGGAGCTGTTTTTT.

The chain recombines TRBV27 with TRBJ1-5; D remains unclear. The CDR3 covers 13 residues. Trimming cost V 8 bases and J 9 bases, with 17 bases left between them. CDR1 is MNHEY and CDR2 is SMNVEV in the germline V gene (reference sequence). The CDR3 loop is CASGGRPERPQHF. CDR3 sequence (DNA): TGTGCCAGCGGAGGTCGGCCCGAAAGGCCCCAGCATTTT.

J is TRBJ1-5 and V is TRBV6-2 or TRBV6-3; D gene unclear. CDR3 size: 17 residues. V lost 4 bases and J 3 bases, leaving 19 bases between the germline ends. Germline CDR1 is MNHEY and CDR2 is SVGEGT. The CDR3 is CASSFDLGVGINQPQHF. Here the CDR3 DNA reads TGTGCCAGCAGTTTCGATCTGGGTGTGGGCATCAATCAGCCCCAGCATTTT.

This sequence joins TRBV27 and TRBJ1-1; D is perhaps TRBD1 (6 bases). Germline CDR1 MNHEY, CDR2 SMNVEV (reference sequence). This CDR3 comprises 16 residues. The V end was cut by 5 bases, the J end by 0 bases, with 16 bases between. The CDR3: CASSPSWTALNTEAFF. In DNA form, the CDR3 reads TGTGCCAGCAGTCCGTCCTGGACAGCCCTGAACACTGAAGCTTTCTTT.

This clone was observed a single time. The rearrangement uses TRBV7-2 and TRBJ1-6; 11 positions match TRBD1. The CDR3 loop spans 15 amino acids. Per the germline V gene, CDR1 is SGHTA and CDR2 is FQGNSA. The J segment lost 6 bases and the V segment lost 5 bases, leaving 3 bases of the junction unmatched. Here the CDR3 DNA reads TGTGCCAGCAGCCCCGGGACAGGGGGTAATTCACCCCTCCACTTT. Translated, it gives CASSPGTGGNSPLHF.

This clone was recorded once. V and J are TRBV7-9 and TRBJ1-1; D is uncertain. The V end was cut by 8 bases, the J end by 0 bases, with 10 bases between. Germline CDR1 and CDR2: SEHNR and FQNEAQ (reference sequence). The CDR3 is 13 residues long. The CDR3 spells CASFTAMNTEAFF. For the CDR3, the DNA is TGTGCCAGCTTTACAGCTATGAACACTGAAGCTTTCTTT.

The chain combines TRBV7-3 with TRBJ1-5; tentatively, D is TRBD1 (5 bases). CDR1 and CDR2 (germline): SGHTA, FQGTGA. V dropped 4 bases and J dropped 6 bases, with 19 bases sitting between them. CDR3 size: 16 residues. In DNA form, the CDR3 reads TGTGCCAGCAGCTCACAATACAGCGGGGCATTTCAGCCCCAGCATTTT. It yields the protein CASSSQYSGAFQPQHF.

In nucleotides, the CDR3 is TGTGCCAGCAGCGTGGCGGTCCAAGAGACCCAGTACTTC. The encoded protein is CASSVAVQETQYF. The rearrangement uses TRBV9 and TRBJ2-5; D remains unclear. Germline assignment: CDR1 SGDLS and CDR2 YYNGEE. The CDR3 has 13 residues. Trimming left V 2 bases short and J 1 base short, with 6 bases between.

This chain links TRBV6-2 or TRBV6-3 with TRBJ2-4, with TRBD2 matching 9 bases. After removal of 4 bases from V and 5 bases from J, the junction contained 3 bases not matched to a gene. CDR1 and CDR2 from the germline V gene are MNHEY and SVGEGT. This CDR3 has 14 amino acids. The CDR3 nucleotides read TGTGCCAGCAGTTTTAGCGGGGGCCAAAACATTCAGTACTTC. Translating it yields CASSFSGGQNIQYF.

The chain uses TRBV14 and TRBJ1-1; the D gene is possibly TRBD1 (5 bases). The CDR3 length is 13 residues. CDR1 SGHDN and CDR2 FVKESK come from the germline V gene. V lost 2 bases and J lost 4, with 8 bases in between. This chain's CDR3 is CASSQLGGTEAFF. In nucleotides, the CDR3 is TGTGCCAGCAGCCAACTCGGGGGCACTGAAGCTTTCTTT.

The CDR3 sequence is CASSLDRTGANSGNTIYF. The CDR3 nucleotides are TGTGCCAGCAGCCTAGACCGGACAGGGGCGAACTCTGGAAACACCATATATTTT. This rearrangement joins TRBV4-2 to TRBJ1-3; 9 nucleotides align to TRBD1. CDR3 size: 18 residues. Germline V gene sequence: CDR1 LGHNA, CDR2 YNFKEQ. V lost 4 bases to trimming and J lost 0 bases; unmatched junction nucleotides: 10.

The chain joins TRBV4-3 to TRBJ2-6; 7 positions match TRBD1. The V segment lost 1 base and the J segment 0 bases; nucleotides outside the gene matches: 3. Germline V CDR1 and CDR2: LGHNA, YSLEER. The CDR3 is 17 amino acids. CDR3 nucleotide sequence: TGCGCCAGCAGCCAAGCGGACAGGAGCTCTGGGGCCAACGTCCTGACTTTC. Translated: CASSQADRSSGANVLTF.

V usage is TRBV5-4 and J usage is TRBJ2-7; 7 bases align to TRBD1. J lost 5 bases, V lost 2 bases, and 7 bases had no gene match. Germline V CDR1 and CDR2: SGHNT, YYREEE (reference sequence). The CDR3 is made up of 14 amino acids. CDR3 DNA: TGTGCCAGCAGCTTCGACAGGGCTCGGGACGAGCAGTACTTC. As protein: CASSFDRARDEQYF.

This clone was counted between two and nine times. The chain carries TRBV9 and TRBJ2-7; 8 bases agree with TRBD1. In germline, CDR1 is SGDLS, CDR2 YYNGEE. V gave up 1 base and J gave up 0 bases; unmatched junction bases: 3. The CDR3 contains 15 residues. CDR3: CASSVSQGASYEQYF. As DNA, the CDR3 is TGTGCCAGCAGCGTATCCCAGGGGGCCTCCTACGAGCAGTACTTC.

The CDR3 nucleotides read TGTGCCAGCAGCCAAGATACCGGGGCTGGAAACACCATATATTTT. Protein sequence: CASSQDTGAGNTIYF. The chain links TRBV14 to TRBJ1-3; D ambiguous. Germline CDR1 is SGHDN and CDR2 is FVKESK. V was shortened by 0 bases and J by 2 bases, with 8 bases between the two germline ends. The CDR3 extends over 15 amino acids.

J is TRBJ1-1 and V is TRBV6-5; the D gene is possibly TRBD1 (6 bases). CDR1 is MNHEY, CDR2 SVGAGI, per germline. The CDR3 loop spans 15 amino acids. V was trimmed by 2 bases and J by 0 bases, leaving 10 bases between them. The CDR3 sequence: CASSYQQGMNTEAFF. As DNA, the CDR3 is TGTGCCAGCAGTTACCAACAGGGAATGAACACTGAAGCTTTCTTT.

The V and J genes are TRBV18 and TRBJ2-1, with TRBD1 matching over 8 bases. The V gene's germline CDR1 is KGHSH and CDR2 LQKENI. The V segment lost 4 bases and the J segment 2 bases; nucleotides outside the gene matches: 7. The CDR3 has 16 residues. CDR3 loop: CASSLDRDQTYNEQFF. The CDR3 DNA follows: TGTGCCAGCTCACTGGACAGGGACCAGACCTACAATGAGCAGTTCTTC.

This rearrangement joins TRBV5-1 to TRBJ1-1; D might be TRBD1 (5 bases). Germline-derived CDR1 and CDR2 are SGHRS and YFSETQ. Trimming removed 0 bases at V and 4 bases at J, with 13 bases between. CDR3 length: 15 amino acids. CDR3 residues: CASSLDGRVSTEAFF. In DNA, the CDR3 is TGCGCCAGCAGCTTGGACGGCAGGGTAAGCACTGAAGCTTTCTTT.

This sequence joins TRBV13 and TRBJ2-7; 8 bases line up with TRBD2. V lost 0 bases to trimming and J lost 5 bases; unmatched junction nucleotides: 0. This CDR3 has 13 amino acids. Germline V gene lookup returns CDR1 PRHDT and CDR2 FYEKMQ (reference sequence). DNA for the CDR3: TGTGCCAGCAGCTTAGGGCGGGGGGACGAGCAGTACTTC. Translating gives CASSLGRGDEQYF.

This chain connects TRBV7-3 to TRBJ2-1; 9 bases are a match to TRBD1. Trimming cost V 5 bases and J 4 bases; bases outside gene matches: 6. The CDR3 is made up of 15 amino acids. From germline, CDR1 is SGHTA and CDR2 FQGTGA. DNA of the CDR3: TGTGCCAGCAGCCGCGGGACAGGGTCGTACAATGAGCAGTTCTTC. This encodes CASSRGTGSYNEQFF.

This clone is a singleton in its sample. DNA for the CDR3: TGTGCCAGCAGTTTAGTCGGACAGATGAACACTGAAGCTTTCTTT. This sequence encodes CASSLVGQMNTEAFF. This chain links TRBV28 with TRBJ1-1; tentatively, D is TRBD1 (6 bases). Per germline, CDR1 MDHEN and CDR2 SYDVKM. This CDR3 has 15 residues. With 2 bases removed from V and 0 bases from J, the gap between germline ends came to 10 bases. The entire variable domain, with the rest obtained from reference TRBV28 and TRBJ1-1, is as follows: DVKVTQSSRYLVKRTGEKVFLECVQDMDHENMFWYRQDPGLGLRLIYFSYDVKMKEKGDIPEGYSVSREKKERFSLILESASTNQTSMYLCASSLVGQMNTEAFFGQGTRLTVV.

CDR3 coding DNA: TGTGCCAGTAGTACCGGACAGGGGGTGACAGATACGCAGTATTTT. Translation gives CASSTGQGVTDTQYF. The chain is built from TRBV19 and TRBJ2-3, with 10 bases lining up with TRBD1. The CDR3 sequence is 15 residues long. V lost 4 bases to trimming and J lost 3 bases; unmatched junction nucleotides: 4. Germline loops: CDR1 LNHDA, CDR2 SQIVND (reference sequence).